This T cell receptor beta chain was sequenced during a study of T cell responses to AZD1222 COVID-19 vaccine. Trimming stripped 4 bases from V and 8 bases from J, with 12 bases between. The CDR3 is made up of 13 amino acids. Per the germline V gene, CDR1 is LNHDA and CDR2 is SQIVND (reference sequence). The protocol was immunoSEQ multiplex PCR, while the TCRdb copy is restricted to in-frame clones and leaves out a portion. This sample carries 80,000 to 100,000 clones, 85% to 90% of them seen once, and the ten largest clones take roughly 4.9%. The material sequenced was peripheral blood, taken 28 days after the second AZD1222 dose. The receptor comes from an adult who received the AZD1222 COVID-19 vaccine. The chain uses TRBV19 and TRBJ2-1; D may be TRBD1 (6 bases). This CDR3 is CASSTTWGHEQFF. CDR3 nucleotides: TGTGCCAGTAGTACCACTTGGGGGCATGAGCAGTTCTTC.